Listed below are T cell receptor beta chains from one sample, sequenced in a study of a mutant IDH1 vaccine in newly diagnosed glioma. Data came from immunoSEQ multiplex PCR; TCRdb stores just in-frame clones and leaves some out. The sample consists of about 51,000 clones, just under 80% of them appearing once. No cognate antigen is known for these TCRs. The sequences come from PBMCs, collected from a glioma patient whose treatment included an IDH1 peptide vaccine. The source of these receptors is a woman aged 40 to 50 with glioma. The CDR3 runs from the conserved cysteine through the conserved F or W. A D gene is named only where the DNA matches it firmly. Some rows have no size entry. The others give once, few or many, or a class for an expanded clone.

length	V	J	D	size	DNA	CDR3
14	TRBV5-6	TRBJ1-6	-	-	TGTGCCAGCAGCTTGGAAGTGGCTAGTTCACCCCTCCACTTT	CASSLEVASSPLHF
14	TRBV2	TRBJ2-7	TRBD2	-	TGTGCCAGCAGTCTAGCGGGGGCCTTTGACGAGCAGTACTTC	CASSLAGAFDEQYF
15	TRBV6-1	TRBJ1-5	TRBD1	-	TGTGCCAGCAGTTGGGGACAGGCTAGCAATCAGCCCCAGCATTTT	CASSWGQASNQPQHF
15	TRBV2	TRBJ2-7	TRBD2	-	TGTGCCAGCAGTGTTGGGATAGCGGGGGCCAGGGAGCAGTACTTC	CASSVGIAGAREQYF
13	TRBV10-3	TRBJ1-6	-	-	TGTGCCATCACAGGTAGCCCGGGTTCACCCCTCCACTTT	CAITGSPGSPLHF
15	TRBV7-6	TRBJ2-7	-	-	TGTGCCAGCAGCTTAGGACAGGTCCCTACCTACGAGCAGTACTTC	CASSLGQVPTYEQYF
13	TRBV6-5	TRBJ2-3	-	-	TGTGCCAGCAGTCAGGCGGGCACAGATACGCAGTATTTT	CASSQAGTDTQYF
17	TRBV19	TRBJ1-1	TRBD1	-	TGTGCCAGTAGTGAGGCCGGGACAGGGTATTTAAACACTGAAGCTTTCTTT	CASSEAGTGYLNTEAFF
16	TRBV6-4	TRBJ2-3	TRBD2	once	TGTGCCAGCAGCGAAGTTAGCGGGGGGGGCACAGATACGCAGTATTTT	CASSEVSGGGTDTQYF
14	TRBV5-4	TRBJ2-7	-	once	TGTGCCAGCAGCTTGAGTAGGGACTCCTACGAGCAGTACTTC	CASSLSRDSYEQYF
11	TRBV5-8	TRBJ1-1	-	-	TGTGCCAGCAGCCCGAGGGAGGCCGCTTTCTTT	CASSPREAAFF
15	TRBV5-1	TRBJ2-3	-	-	TGCGCCAGCAGCTTGAGGAGGGGGGGCACAGATACGCAGTATTTT	CASSLRRGGTDTQYF
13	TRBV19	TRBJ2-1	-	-	TGTGCCAGTAGGAGGACGAAATACAATGAGCAGTTCTTC	CASRRTKYNEQFF
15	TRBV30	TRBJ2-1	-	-	TGTGCCTGGGAAACAGCGGTCCCCTCCTACAATGAGCAGTTCTTC	CAWETAVPSYNEQFF
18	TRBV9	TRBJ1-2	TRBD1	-	TGTGCCAGCAGCGGATTCCGGGACAGGCCTCAAAGTAGCTATGGCTACACCTTC	CASSGFRDRPQSSYGYTF
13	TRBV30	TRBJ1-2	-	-	TGTGCCTGGAGTACCCGAAACAGGGCCGGCTACACCTTC	CAWSTRNRAGYTF
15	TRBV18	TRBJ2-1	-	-	TGTGCCAGCTCACCGGGGGCCCAGCGTAACAATGAGCAGTTCTTC	CASSPGAQRNNEQFF
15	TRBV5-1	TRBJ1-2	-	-	TGCGCCAGCAGCCCACCGTGGGGGGGCGCGAATGGCTACACCTTC	CASSPPWGGANGYTF
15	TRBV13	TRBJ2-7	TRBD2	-	TGTGCCAGCAGCTTATTGGGCGGGGGAGTCTACGAGCAGTACTTC	CASSLLGGGVYEQYF
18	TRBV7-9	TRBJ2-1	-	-	TGTGCCAGCAGCTTAGCACTGGGGGACGGGGACCGGCTTGAGGAGCAGTTCTTC	CASSLALGDGDRLEEQFF
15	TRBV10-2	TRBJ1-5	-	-	TGCGCCAGCAGTGAGTCGGGAGGATCCAATCAGCCCCAGCATTTT	CASSESGGSNQPQHF
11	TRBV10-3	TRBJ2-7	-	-	TGTGCCATCAGCCCCAGCTACGAGCAGTACTTC	CAISPSYEQYF
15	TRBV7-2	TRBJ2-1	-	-	TGTGCCAGCAGCTTTACGGGGAGCTCCTACAATGAGCAGTTCTTC	CASSFTGSSYNEQFF
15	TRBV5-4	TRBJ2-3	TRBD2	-	TGTGCCAGCGGTATAGCGGGGGGACGCACAGATACGCAGTATTTT	CASGIAGGRTDTQYF
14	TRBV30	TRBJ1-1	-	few	TGTGCCTGGAGTCCGGCCAGGGAAAACACTGAAGCTTTCTTT	CAWSPARENTEAFF
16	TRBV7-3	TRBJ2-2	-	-	TGTGCCAGCAGCCTGGCGGGGACACCGAACACCGGGGAGCTGTTTTTT	CASSLAGTPNTGELFF
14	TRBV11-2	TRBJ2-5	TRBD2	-	TGTGCCAGCAGCTTAGCTGTGGGGGGGGAGACCCAGTACTTC	CASSLAVGGETQYF
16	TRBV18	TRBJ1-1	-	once	TGTGCCAGCTCACCAGTATGGGGAAGTGTTGGCACTGAAGCTTTCTTT	CASSPVWGSVGTEAFF
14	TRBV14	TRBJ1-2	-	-	TGTGCCAGCAGCCCCCTGGCGTCTGGCTATGGCTACACCTTC	CASSPLASGYGYTF
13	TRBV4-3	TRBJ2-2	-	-	TGCGCCAGCAGCCACGACAGGTCCAGGGTGGTGTTTTTT	CASSHDRSRVVFF
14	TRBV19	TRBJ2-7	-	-	TGTGCCAGTATGATCCGGGACGGCCCCTACGAGCAGTACTTC	CASMIRDGPYEQYF
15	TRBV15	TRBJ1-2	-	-	TGTGCCACCAGCAGAGATCAGGGAGCTAACTATGGCTACACCTTC	CATSRDQGANYGYTF
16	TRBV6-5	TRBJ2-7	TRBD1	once	TGTGCCAGCAGTTACTTGACAGGGGATTCCCCCTACGAGCAGTACTTC	CASSYLTGDSPYEQYF
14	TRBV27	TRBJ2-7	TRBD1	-	TGTGCCAGCAGTCCTACAGGGGGACCCTACGAGCAGTACTTC	CASSPTGGPYEQYF
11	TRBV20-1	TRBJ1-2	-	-	TGCAGTGCTAAATGGGGTCGGGGCTACACCTTC	CSAKWGRGYTF
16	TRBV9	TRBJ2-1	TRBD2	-	TGTGCCAGCAGCGTTAGGACTAGCGGGGTCTACAATGAGCAGTTCTTC	CASSVRTSGVYNEQFF
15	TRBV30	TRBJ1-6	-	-	TGTGCCTCTATCTCAAATCTGGAGGGGGGCTCACCCCTCCACTTT	CASISNLEGGSPLHF
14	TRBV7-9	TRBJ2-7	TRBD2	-	TGTGCCAGCGGAGAGACTAGCGGGGGTAGCGAGCAGTACTTC	CASGETSGGSEQYF
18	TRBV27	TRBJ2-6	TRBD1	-	TGTGCCAGCAGTTTATTCAACACAGGGGGCGCTGGGGCCAACGTCCTGACTTTC	CASSLFNTGGAGANVLTF
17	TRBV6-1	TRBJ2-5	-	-	TGTGCCAGCAGTGAATCGAGGGCAACAGGGATGGGAGAGACCCAGTACTTC	CASSESRATGMGETQYF
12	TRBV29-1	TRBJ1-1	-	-	TGCAGTCTTAACGTCGGGGCCACTGAAGCTTTCTTT	CSLNVGATEAFF
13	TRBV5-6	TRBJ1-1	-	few	TGTGCCAGCAGCTCGGAGAGGAGAACTGAAGCTTTCTTT	CASSSERRTEAFF
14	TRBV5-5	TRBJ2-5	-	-	TGTGCCAGCAGTTCTTATGGGACCCAAGAGACCCAGTACTTC	CASSSYGTQETQYF
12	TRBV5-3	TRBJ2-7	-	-	TGTGCCAGAAGCTCTCCTAAATACGAGCAGTACTTC	CARSSPKYEQYF
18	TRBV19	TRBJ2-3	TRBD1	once	TGTGCCAGTAGGCAATTCAGACAGGGGAGCTTACCCACAGATACGCAGTATTTT	CASRQFRQGSLPTDTQYF
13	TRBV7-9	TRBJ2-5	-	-	TGTGCCAGCAGCTTACTGACAGGAGAGACCCAGTACTTC	CASSLLTGETQYF
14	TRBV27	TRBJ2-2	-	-	TGTGCCAGCAATCCAGGGGCAAACACCGGGGAGCTGTTTTTT	CASNPGANTGELFF
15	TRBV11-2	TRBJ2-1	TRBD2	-	TGTGCCAGCAGTGAGGTCGGGGGGGGTAGGGATGAGCAGTTCTTC	CASSEVGGGRDEQFF
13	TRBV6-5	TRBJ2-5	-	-	TGTGCCAGCAGTTTTGCGGGGCAAGAGACCCAGTACTTC	CASSFAGQETQYF
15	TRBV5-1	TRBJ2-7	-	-	TGCGCCAGCAGCTTGGGTGGGGGGTCGGACTACGAGCAGTACTTC	CASSLGGGSDYEQYF
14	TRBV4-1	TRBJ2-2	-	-	TGCGCCAGCAGCCTTCAGACCAACACCGGGGAGCTGTTTTTT	CASSLQTNTGELFF
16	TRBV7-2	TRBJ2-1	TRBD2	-	TGTGCCAGCAGCCCGCCCGGACTAGCGGGGGGGAATGAGCAGTTCTTC	CASSPPGLAGGNEQFF
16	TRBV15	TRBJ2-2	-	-	TGTGCCACCAGCCCTTGGACTGGGCGTAACACCGGGGAGCTGTTTTTT	CATSPWTGRNTGELFF
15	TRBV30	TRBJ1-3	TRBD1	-	TGTGCAGGGAGTCCCGGACAGGGGTCTGGAAACACCATATATTTT	CAGSPGQGSGNTIYF
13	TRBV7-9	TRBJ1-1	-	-	TGTGCCAGCAGCCCAGGGTCGTCCCCTGAAGCTTTCTTT	CASSPGSSPEAFF
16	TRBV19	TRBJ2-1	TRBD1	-	TGTGCCAGTAGTATAGCGGCGGCAGGGGGATACAATGAGCAGTTCTTC	CASSIAAAGGYNEQFF
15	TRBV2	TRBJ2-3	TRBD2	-	TGTGCCACCCGACCGGGACTAGCGGTCACAGATACGCAGTATTTT	CATRPGLAVTDTQYF
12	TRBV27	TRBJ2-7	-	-	TGTGCCAGCAGTTGGGGAGGAGAAGACCCGTACTTC	CASSWGGEDPYF
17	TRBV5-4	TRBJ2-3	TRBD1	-	TGTGCCAGCAGCCCCCGAACGAGCGGACAGGGCTCAGATACGCAGTATTTT	CASSPRTSGQGSDTQYF
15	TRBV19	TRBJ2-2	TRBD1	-	TGTGCCAGTAGTCTGGGGACAGCGAACACCGGGGAGCTGTTTTTT	CASSLGTANTGELFF